Presented here are 7 T cell receptor beta chains from one specimen sequenced in a study of CD8+ T cells in alopecia areata. Extraction and reverse transcription of RNA yielded cDNA as the sequencing template. Clones were sequenced by immunoSEQ multiplex PCR, and TCRdb holds only the in-frame ones, with some missing. The table records around 200,000 clones, 50% to 65% of them present only once. Treatment noted: oral pan-JAK inhibitor, 5-10 mg twice daily. Sequencing was performed on CD8+ T cells sorted from blood, taken at week 24, from a patient treated with tofacitinib. These receptors came from a human donor with alopecia areata.

The chain carries TRBV11-2 and TRBJ2-7, with D perhaps matching TRBD2 (6 bases). CDR3 length: 13 residues. CDR1 and CDR2 (germline): SGHAT, FQNNGV. The V gene lost 8 bases and the J gene lost 3 bases, with 14 bases spanning the gap. The CDR3 loop is CASSGDLDYEQYF. As DNA, the CDR3 is TGTGCCAGCTCGGGGGACTTAGACTACGAGCAGTACTTC.

This clone was observed a few times. This sample also contains other DNA sequences that code for the same CDR3. The chain uses TRBV7-3 and TRBJ1-1; D remains unclear. The V and J ends lost 2 bases and 0 bases respectively, with 4 bases between them. Germline assignment: CDR1 SGHTA and CDR2 FQGTGA. The CDR3 contains 13 residues. The CDR3 DNA follows: TGTGCCAGCAGCTTATTAGTGAACACTGAAGCTTTCTTT. This gives the protein CASSLLVNTEAFF. Together with reference TRBV7-3 and TRBJ1-1, the CDR3 gives the full variable domain: GAGVSQTPSNKVTEKGKYVELRCDPISGHTALYWYRQSLGQGPEFLIYFQGTGAADDSGLPNDRFFAVRPEGSVSTLKIQRTERGDSAVYLCASSLLVNTEAFFGQGTRLTVV.

There are a few counts of this clone. The genes are TRBV25-1 and TRBJ1-1; no definite D call. Germline V gene data show CDR1 as MGHDK and CDR2 as SYGVNS. V was pared by 6 bases and J by 5 bases, with 10 bases between. The CDR3 contains 12 residues. CDR3 bases: TGTGCCAGCAGCCCGTCCGGTACTGAAGCTTTCTTT. It is translated as CASSPSGTEAFF. Full variable domain (missing parts from reference TRBV25-1 and TRBJ1-1): EADIYQTPRYLVIGTGKKITLECSQTMGHDKMYWYQQDPGMELHLIHYSYGVNSTEKGDLSSESTVSRIRTEHFPLTLESARPSHTSQYLCASSPSGTEAFFGQGTRLTVV.

In its sample, this clone was seen a few times. The CDR3 sequence: CSVWVEESYEQYF. The CDR3 region has the DNA TGCAGCGTTTGGGTGGAGGAATCCTACGAGCAGTACTTC. The chain joins TRBV29-1 to TRBJ2-7, with a tentative D call TRBD2 (5 bases). Looked up from germline, CDR1 is SQVTM and CDR2 is ANQGSEA. Trimming left V 5 bases short and J 1 base short, with 12 bases between. This CDR3 is built from 13 residues.

V gene TRBV15 combines with J gene TRBJ2-3; TRBD2 matches 9 bases. The V gene's germline CDR1 is LNHNV and CDR2 YYDKDF (reference sequence). The V and J ends lost 1 base and 4 bases, in that order; junction bases with no gene match: 9. This CDR3 contains 17 residues. This CDR3 reads CATSRVRLSGGPDTQYF. The CDR3, as DNA: TGTGCCACCAGCAGAGTCCGATTAAGCGGGGGGCCAGATACGCAGTATTTT.

J is TRBJ1-1 and V is TRBV5-6; the D is unclear. The CDR3 has 13 residues. V lost 4 bases and J lost 1, with 8 bases in between. Germline CDR1 is SGHDT and CDR2 is YYEEEE. The CDR3 coding sequence is TGTGCCAGCAGCCCCTTGGAGAACACTGAAGCTTTCTTT. This translates into CASSPLENTEAFF.

The V gene is TRBV27, the J gene TRBJ2-5; D unclear. From germline, CDR1 is MNHEY and CDR2 SMNVEV (reference sequence). The germline V and J ends were trimmed by 8 bases and 1 base, with 11 bases remaining between them. The CDR3 runs 13 residues. The CDR3 is CASGLVGQETQYF. Written as DNA, the CDR3 is TGTGCCAGCGGGTTAGTGGGCCAAGAGACCCAGTACTTC.